Presented here are 9 T cell receptor beta chains from one specimen sequenced in a study of control samples from healthy donors and cancer patients (TCRdb year 2020). Library preparation was by the immunoSEQ multiplex PCR assay. TCRdb limited this immuneACCESS table to in-frame rearrangements with V and J called. A share of clones is missing; checked studies link under half to unresolved V genes, and the rest is unexplained. Recorded for this sample are 85,000 to 95,000 clones; about 87% of them occurred a single time. Roughly an eighth of the sample is taken by the ten largest. Sequenced sample: blood. The receptor source for this set is a woman between 65 and 79 years old in good health.

The chain couples TRBV20-1 to TRBJ1-1; TRBD1 aligns across 9 bases. Germline loops: CDR1 DFQATT, CDR2 SNEGSKA (reference sequence). The junction had 1 base not matched to a gene; V was cut back by 5 bases and J by 6 bases. The CDR3 has 11 amino acids. CDR3 nucleotide sequence: TGCAGTGCTGACAGGGGGGCTGAAGCTTTCTTT. It codes for CSADRGAEAFF.

The rearrangement links TRBV14 to TRBJ1-1, with D maybe TRBD1 (5 bases). Trimming left V 5 bases short and J 1 base short, with 17 bases between. CDR3 length: 16 amino acids. CDR1 and CDR2 from the germline V gene are SGHDN and FVKESK. CDR3 amino acids: CASSSPGLGPNTEAFF. The DNA for the CDR3 is TGTGCCAGCAGCTCCCCAGGGTTGGGTCCGAACACTGAAGCTTTCTTT.

The rearrangement links TRBV5-6 to TRBJ2-1; D is unclear. The V end was cut by 0 bases, the J end by 9 bases, with 19 bases between. The CDR3 is 16 residues long. CDR1 is SGHDT, CDR2 YYEEEE, per germline. Written as DNA, the CDR3 is TGTGCCAGCAGCTTGGCCCTCGCCAGAGTGTGGGGTGAGCAGTTCTTC. This translates into CASSLALARVWGEQFF.

This clone was observed a few times. V gene TRBV19 combines with J gene TRBJ1-3; 7 nucleotides line up with TRBD1. V was pared by 3 bases and J by 4 bases, with 9 bases of the junction left unmatched. CDR3 length equals 16 residues. Germline CDR1 is LNHDA and CDR2 is SQIVND (reference sequence). The CDR3 loop reads CASSMIGTAEGNTIYF. In nucleotides, the CDR3 is TGTGCCAGTAGTATGATCGGGACAGCGGAAGGAAACACCATATATTTT.

Worth noting for this clone: This specimen includes other DNA sequences encoding the same CDR3. This chain connects TRBV5-1 to TRBJ1-2; D is perhaps TRBD1 (5 bases). V dropped 0 bases and J dropped 8 bases, with 17 bases sitting between them. The CDR3 runs to 15 residues. In germline, CDR1 is SGHRS, CDR2 YFSETQ. The CDR3 nucleotides are TGCGCCAGCAGCTTGGCCGACAGATTCGCGTACGGCTACACCTTC. Translating gives CASSLADRFAYGYTF.

This sequence joins TRBV27 and TRBJ1-4; TRBD1 might be the D (5 bases). The CDR3 is made up of 15 amino acids. The germline CDR1 and CDR2 sequences are MNHEY and SMNVEV (reference sequence). V was clipped by 2 bases and J by 6 bases, with 13 bases between them. This CDR3 reads CASSLRGGGHEKLFF. The CDR3 nucleotides are TGTGCCAGCAGTTTACGTGGTGGGGGTCATGAAAAACTGTTTTTT.

V is TRBV5-4 and J is TRBJ2-7, with D unclear. Germline V gene sequence: CDR1 SGHNT, CDR2 YYREEE (reference sequence). The CDR3 contains 13 residues. V was pared by 3 bases and J by 0 bases, with 7 bases between. The CDR3 region is CASSSGSSYEQYF. The CDR3, as DNA: TGTGCCAGCAGCTCCGGTAGCTCCTACGAGCAGTACTTC.

A single count supports this clone. The junction does not match germline at one end; this may be a read error. V usage is TRBV6-2 or TRBV6-3 and J usage is TRBJ2-1; D perhaps matches TRBD2 (6 bases). The CDR3 is made up of 10 amino acids. Germline V gene sequence: CDR1 MNHEY, CDR2 SVGEGT. The CDR3 DNA follows: TGTGCCAGCAGTGCGACTAGGTTCGTCTTC. This encodes CASSATRFVF.

This sequence joins TRBV18 and TRBJ2-6; TRBD1 or TRBD2 may be the D gene (5 bases each). This CDR3 has 15 residues. Germline CDR1 KGHSH, CDR2 LQKENI. V was clipped by 3 bases and J by 3 bases, with 9 bases between them. The CDR3 DNA reads as TGTGCCAGCTCACCTTCGGGGCTTGGGGCCAACGTCCTGACTTTC. Its translation is CASSPSGLGANVLTF.